These T cell receptor beta chains were read from a single sample in a study of blood T cell repertoires in COVID-19. Libraries were prepared by immunoSEQ multiplex PCR; TCRdb keeps only in-frame clonotypes and omits some of them. Of some 330,000 clones in the sample, approximately 84% are singletons; the top ten hold 3.5% to 5%. The specimen was PBMCs or T cells enriched from blood (not recorded which). The receptor source for this set is a man aged 25 to 45 who had recovered from COVID-19. The conserved cysteine and the conserved F or W are not part of the CDR3 here. A row's size may be missing; if present it is once, few, many or a size class.

V gene,clone size,CDR3 length,J gene,CDR3 protein
TRBV27,NA,10,TRBJ1-3,ASQGSGNTIY
TRBV18,once,13,TRBJ1-1,ASSKSQGGSTEAF
TRBV12-3/TRBV12-4,once,9,TRBJ2-1,ASSLTQGQF
TRBV7-2,NA,11,TRBJ2-5,ASSLVLQGAQY
TRBV7-9,NA,13,TRBJ2-4,ASSPIGGQGNIQY
TRBV4-1,NA,13,TRBJ1-5,ASSQGQGSNQPQH
TRBV12-3/TRBV12-4,NA,11,TRBJ1-2,ASSRQGDYGYT
TRBV2,NA,14,TRBJ1-5,ASSAWGRGLNQPQH
TRBV25-1,NA,11,TRBJ1-2,ARADRVNYGYT
TRBV6-6,NA,15,TRBJ2-7,ASSRFSRTGGSYEQY
TRBV6-5,NA,10,TRBJ1-1,ASSIRGAEAF
TRBV27,NA,13,TRBJ1-5,ASSVLGQGNQPQH
TRBV7-9,NA,12,TRBJ2-1,ASSLGPGYNEQF
TRBV5-1,NA,10,TRBJ1-1,ASSTGTEGAF
TRBV5-1,NA,13,TRBJ1-1,ASSWGPPPGTEAF
TRBV20-1,NA,8,TRBJ1-1,SAGSGEAF
TRBV5-4,NA,13,TRBJ2-7,ASSPMGQGYEGQY
TRBV15,NA,9,TRBJ2-7,AIRTGSEQY
TRBV28,NA,13,TRBJ2-7,ASRAASPSGHEQY
TRBV19,NA,12,TRBJ2-3,ASSPSGRGDTQY
TRBV19,NA,14,TRBJ2-2,ASSRTHYTNTGELF
TRBV4-1,NA,14,TRBJ2-1,ASSYIAGGPGNEQF
TRBV14,NA,13,TRBJ2-7,ASSQTTGGLHEQY